This TCR beta chain was documented in a study of PD-L1 blockade in urothelial cancer. In the study overall: Patients initiated atezolizumab in about 2014 at 1,200 mg intravenously every 3 weeks.

This CDR3 is 20 amino acids long. V shed 3 bases, J shed 12 bases, and the junction held 25 bases outside the gene matches. The germline gives CDR1 MNHEY, CDR2 SMNVEV (reference sequence). The repertoire was sequenced with immunoSEQ multiplex PCR; TCRdb's copy has only in-frame clones and lacks some. This table has around 100,000 clones, about 85% appearing once. Sample: PBMCs, taken around atezolizumab (anti-PD-L1) treatment. This chain uses TRBV27 with TRBJ2-7; 14 bases are a match to TRBD2. The source of this sequence is a man between 50 and 59 years old with urothelial cancer. CDR3 bases: TGTGCCAGCAGTTTTAACCCGGGGGGACTAGCGGGAGACCTCCTACAGGGTTTGTACTTC. It specifies CASSFNPGGLAGDLLQGLYF.